The rows below give T cell receptor beta chains drawn from one sample of a study of blood T cell repertoires in COVID-19. Some clones are missing from TCRdb's copy, which holds only in-frame ones; the method was immunoSEQ multiplex PCR. This table has about 220,000 clones, 80% to 90% appearing once. The sequenced material came from peripheral blood. Receptors were obtained from a man between 45 and 60 years old with active or convalescent COVID-19. CDR3s include the opening cysteine and the closing phenylalanine or tryptophan. D genes are given only for firm matches.

d_call: TRBD2; j_call: TRBJ2-1; cdr3_length: 17; v_call: TRBV10-1; cdr3_aa: CASSELGLAGCLDEQFF; cdr3_nt: TGCGCCAGCAGTGAGCTGGGACTAGCGGGATGTTTGGATGAGCAGTTCTTC
d_call: TRBD2; j_call: TRBJ2-1; cdr3_length: 15; v_call: TRBV11-2; cdr3_aa: CASSGAGARYNEQFF; cdr3_nt: TGTGCCAGCAGCGGAGCGGGGGCGCGCTACAATGAGCAGTTCTTC
d_call: -; j_call: TRBJ2-3; cdr3_length: 14; v_call: TRBV6-6; cdr3_aa: CASRQGAHTDTQYF; cdr3_nt: TGTGCCAGCAGACAAGGGGCCCACACAGATACGCAGTATTTT
d_call: TRBD1; j_call: TRBJ1-2; cdr3_length: 14; v_call: TRBV28; cdr3_aa: CASSLGQGGYGYTF; cdr3_nt: TGTGCCAGCAGTCTAGGACAGGGGGGGTATGGCTACACCTTC
d_call: TRBD1; j_call: TRBJ2-1; cdr3_length: 12; v_call: TRBV3-1/TRBV3-2; cdr3_aa: CASSQVGQGKFF; cdr3_nt: TGTGCCAGCAGCCAAGTCGGACAGGGAAAGTTCTTC
d_call: TRBD1; j_call: TRBJ2-3; cdr3_length: 17; v_call: TRBV11-3; cdr3_aa: CASSLRGRDRVADTQYF; cdr3_nt: TGTGCCAGCAGCTTAAGAGGAAGGGACAGGGTGGCGGATACGCAGTATTTT
d_call: TRBD1; j_call: TRBJ2-1; cdr3_length: 13; v_call: TRBV28; cdr3_aa: CVSRRTGGHEQFF; cdr3_nt: TGTGTCTCGCGAAGGACAGGGGGCCATGAGCAGTTCTTC
d_call: TRBD2; j_call: TRBJ2-3; cdr3_length: 16; v_call: TRBV28; cdr3_aa: CASSLKAGGSTDTQYF; cdr3_nt: TGTGCCAGCAGTTTAAAGGCGGGGGGAAGCACAGATACGCAGTATTTT
d_call: TRBD1; j_call: TRBJ1-2; cdr3_length: 14; v_call: TRBV18; cdr3_aa: CASSPRQGEYGYTF; cdr3_nt: TGTGCCAGCTCACCCCGACAGGGCGAGTACGGCTACACCTTC
d_call: -; j_call: TRBJ1-2; cdr3_length: 15; v_call: TRBV6-5; cdr3_aa: CASTFGEGGSDGYTF; cdr3_nt: TGTGCCAGCACCTTCGGGGAGGGAGGTTCAGATGGCTACACCTTC
d_call: TRBD2; j_call: TRBJ2-7; cdr3_length: 15; v_call: TRBV2; cdr3_aa: CASSDKASGNYEQYF; cdr3_nt: TGTGCCAGCAGTGATAAGGCTAGCGGGAACTACGAGCAGTACTTC
d_call: -; j_call: TRBJ1-5; cdr3_length: 14; v_call: TRBV7-9; cdr3_aa: CASSRPGINQPQHF; cdr3_nt: TGTGCCAGCAGCCGGCCAGGGATCAATCAGCCCCAGCATTTT
d_call: TRBD2; j_call: TRBJ2-2; cdr3_length: 15; v_call: TRBV30; cdr3_aa: CAWSSSGRAAGELFF; cdr3_nt: TGTGCCTGGAGCTCTAGCGGGAGGGCCGCCGGGGAGCTGTTTTTT
d_call: -; j_call: TRBJ1-3; cdr3_length: 15; v_call: TRBV28; cdr3_aa: CASSLSGGSGNTIYF; cdr3_nt: TGTGCCAGCAGTTTATCGGGGGGATCTGGAAACACCATATATTTT